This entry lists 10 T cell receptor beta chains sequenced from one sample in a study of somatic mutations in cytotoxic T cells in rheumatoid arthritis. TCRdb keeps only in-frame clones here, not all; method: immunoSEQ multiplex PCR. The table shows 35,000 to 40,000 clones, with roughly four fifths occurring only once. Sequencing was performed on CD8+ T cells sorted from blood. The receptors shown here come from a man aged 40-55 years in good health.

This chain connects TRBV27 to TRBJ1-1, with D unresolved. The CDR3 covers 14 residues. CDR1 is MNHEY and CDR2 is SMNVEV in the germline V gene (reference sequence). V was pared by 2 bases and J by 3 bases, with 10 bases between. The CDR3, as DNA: TGTGCCAGCAGTTTAAGGGCGGGGTACACTGAAGCTTTCTTT. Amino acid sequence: CASSLRAGYTEAFF.

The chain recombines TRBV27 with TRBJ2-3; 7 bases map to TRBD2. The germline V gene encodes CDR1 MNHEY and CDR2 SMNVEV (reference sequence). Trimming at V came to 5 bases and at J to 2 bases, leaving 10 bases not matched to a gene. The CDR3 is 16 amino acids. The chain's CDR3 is CASSPLWGGNTDTQYF. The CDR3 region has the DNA TGTGCCAGCAGTCCCCTCTGGGGGGGGAACACAGATACGCAGTATTTT.

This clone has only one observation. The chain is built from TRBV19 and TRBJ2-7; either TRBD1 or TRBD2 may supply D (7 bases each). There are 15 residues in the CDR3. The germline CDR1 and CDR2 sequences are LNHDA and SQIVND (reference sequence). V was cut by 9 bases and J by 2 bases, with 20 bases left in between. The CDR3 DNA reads TGTGCCAGCCTAGCCAGGGGGGGAAAACCCTACGAGCAGTACTTC. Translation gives CASLARGGKPYEQYF. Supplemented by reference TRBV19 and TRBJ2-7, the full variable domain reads DGGITQSPKYLFRKEGQNVTLSCEQNLNHDAMYWYRQDPGQGLRLIYYSQIVNDFQKGDIAEGYSVSREKKESFPLTVTSAQKNPTAFYLCASLARGGKPYEQYFGPGTRLTVT.

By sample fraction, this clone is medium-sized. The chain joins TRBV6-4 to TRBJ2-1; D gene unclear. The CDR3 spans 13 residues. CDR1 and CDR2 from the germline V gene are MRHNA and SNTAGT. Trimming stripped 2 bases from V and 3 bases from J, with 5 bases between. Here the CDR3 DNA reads TGTGCCAGCAGTGACAGTGACTACAATGAGCAGTTCTTC. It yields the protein CASSDSDYNEQFF.

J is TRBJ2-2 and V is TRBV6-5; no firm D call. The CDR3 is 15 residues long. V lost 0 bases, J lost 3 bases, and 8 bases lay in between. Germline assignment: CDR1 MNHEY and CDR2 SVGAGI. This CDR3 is CASSYSNGYTGELFF. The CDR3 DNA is TGTGCCAGCAGTTACTCGAACGGTTACACCGGGGAGCTGTTTTTT.

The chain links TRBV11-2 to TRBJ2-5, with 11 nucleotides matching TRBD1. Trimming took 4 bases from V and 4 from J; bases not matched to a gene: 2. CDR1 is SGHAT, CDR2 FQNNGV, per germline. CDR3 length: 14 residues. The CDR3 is CASSSGTGGETQYF. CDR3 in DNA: TGTGCCAGCAGCTCCGGGACAGGGGGAGAGACCCAGTACTTC. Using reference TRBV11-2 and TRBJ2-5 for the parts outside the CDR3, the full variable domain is EAGVAQSPRYKIIEKRQSVAFWCNPISGHATLYWYQQILGQGPKLLIQFQNNGVVDDSQLPKDRFSAERLKGVDSTLKIQPAKLEDSAVYLCASSSGTGGETQYFGPGTRLLVL.

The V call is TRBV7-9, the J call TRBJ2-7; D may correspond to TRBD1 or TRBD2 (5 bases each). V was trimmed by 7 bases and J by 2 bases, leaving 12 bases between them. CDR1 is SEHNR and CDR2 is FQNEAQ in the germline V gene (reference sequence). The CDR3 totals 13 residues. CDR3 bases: TGTGCCAGCACCTCCGGGACGGCCTACGAGCAGTACTTC. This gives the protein CASTSGTAYEQYF.

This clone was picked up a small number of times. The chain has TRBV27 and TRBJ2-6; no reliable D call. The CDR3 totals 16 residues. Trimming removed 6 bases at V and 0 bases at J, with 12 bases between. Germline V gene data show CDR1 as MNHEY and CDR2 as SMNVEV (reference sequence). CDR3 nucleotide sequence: TGTGCCAGCAGCCCACGGACGGTCTCTGGGGCCAACGTCCTGACTTTC. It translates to CASSPRTVSGANVLTF.

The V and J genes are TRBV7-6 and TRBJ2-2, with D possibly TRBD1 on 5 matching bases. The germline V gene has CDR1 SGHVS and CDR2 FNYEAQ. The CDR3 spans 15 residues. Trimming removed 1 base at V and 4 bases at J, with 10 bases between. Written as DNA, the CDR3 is TGTGCCAGCAGCTTAGAGGGGTGGACCACCGGGGAGCTGTTTTTT. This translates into CASSLEGWTTGELFF.

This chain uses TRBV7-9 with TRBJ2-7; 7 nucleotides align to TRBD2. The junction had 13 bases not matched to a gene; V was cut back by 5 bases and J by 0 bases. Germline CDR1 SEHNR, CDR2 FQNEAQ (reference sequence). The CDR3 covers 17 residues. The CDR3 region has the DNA TGTGCCAGCAGCGCTAGCGGTGGCGGGGAGCACTCCTACGAGCAGTACTTC. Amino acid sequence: CASSASGGGEHSYEQYF.